The sequence of this T cell receptor beta chain was determined in a study of blood T cell repertoires in COVID-19. Study-wide context: T cells, B-cell-depleted T cells, or PBMCs supplied cDNA or gDNA.

V was cut by 2 bases and J by 6 bases, with 9 bases left in between. This CDR3 contains 13 residues. The germline gives CDR1 ENHRY, CDR2 SYGVKD. The Seattle patients joined while their infection was active and were tracked longitudinally afterward. Original methodology: Cell counts per sample came from amplifying reference gene primers. Produced via immunoSEQ multiplex PCR; TCRdb's table is partial and in-frame only. V and J calls and clone size are as listed in that table; D and trimming were resolved from the DNA. The sample consists of some 400,000 clones, 80% to 90% of them appearing once. V is TRBV10-3 and J is TRBJ2-3; the D is unclear. The sample comprised peripheral blood. The receptor was derived from a woman between 25 and 40 years old with COVID-19, enrolled during active disease. CDR3 residues: CAISEGSMDTQYF. In nucleotides, the CDR3 is TGTGCCATCAGTGAGGGTAGCATGGATACGCAGTATTTT.